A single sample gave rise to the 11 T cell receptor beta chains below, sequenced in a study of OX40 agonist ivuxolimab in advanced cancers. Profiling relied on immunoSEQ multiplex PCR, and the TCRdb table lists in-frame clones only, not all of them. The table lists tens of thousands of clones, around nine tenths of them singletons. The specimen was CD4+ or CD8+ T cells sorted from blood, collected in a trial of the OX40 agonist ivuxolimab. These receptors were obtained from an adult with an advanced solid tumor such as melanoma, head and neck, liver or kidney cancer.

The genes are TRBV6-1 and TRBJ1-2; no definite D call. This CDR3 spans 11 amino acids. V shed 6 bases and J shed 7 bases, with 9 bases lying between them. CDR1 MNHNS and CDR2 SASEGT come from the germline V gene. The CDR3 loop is CASSPTFGYTF. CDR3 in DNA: TGTGCCAGCAGCCCCACCTTTGGCTACACCTTC.

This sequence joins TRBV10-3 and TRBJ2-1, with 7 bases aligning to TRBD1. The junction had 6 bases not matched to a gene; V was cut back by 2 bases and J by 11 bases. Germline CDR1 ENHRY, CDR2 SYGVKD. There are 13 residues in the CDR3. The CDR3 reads CAISEGTALKQFF. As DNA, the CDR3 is TGTGCCATCAGTGAGGGGACAGCTTTGAAGCAGTTCTTC.

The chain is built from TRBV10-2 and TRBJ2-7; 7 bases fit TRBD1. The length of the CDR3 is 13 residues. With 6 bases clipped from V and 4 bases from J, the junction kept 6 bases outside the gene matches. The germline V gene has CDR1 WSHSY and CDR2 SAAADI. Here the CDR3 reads CASRVTGKYEQYF. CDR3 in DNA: TGCGCCAGCAGAGTGACAGGGAAATACGAGCAGTACTTC.

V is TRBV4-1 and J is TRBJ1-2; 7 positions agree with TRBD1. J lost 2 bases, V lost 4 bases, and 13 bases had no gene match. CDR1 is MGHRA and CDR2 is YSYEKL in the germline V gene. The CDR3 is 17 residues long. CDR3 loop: CASSLRQGQDPNYGYTF. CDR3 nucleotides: TGCGCCAGCAGCCTTCGACAGGGCCAAGATCCAAACTATGGCTACACCTTC.

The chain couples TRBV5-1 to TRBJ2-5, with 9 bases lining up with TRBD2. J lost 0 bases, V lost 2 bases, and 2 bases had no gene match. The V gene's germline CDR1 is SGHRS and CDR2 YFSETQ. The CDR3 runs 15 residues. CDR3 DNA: TGCGCCAGCAGCTTTAGCGGGGGAAACCAAGAGACCCAGTACTTC. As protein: CASSFSGGNQETQYF.

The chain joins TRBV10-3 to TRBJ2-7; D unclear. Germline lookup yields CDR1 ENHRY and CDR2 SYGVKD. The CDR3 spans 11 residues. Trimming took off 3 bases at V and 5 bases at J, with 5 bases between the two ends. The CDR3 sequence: CAISDLHEQYF. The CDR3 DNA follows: TGTGCCATCAGTGATTTGCACGAGCAGTACTTC.

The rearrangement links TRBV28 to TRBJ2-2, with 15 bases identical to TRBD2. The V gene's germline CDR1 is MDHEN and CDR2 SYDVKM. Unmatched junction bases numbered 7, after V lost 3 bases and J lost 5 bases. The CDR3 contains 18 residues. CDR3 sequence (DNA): TGTGCCAGCAGTTTTACGGGACTAGCGGGAGGTTGGACCGGGGAGCTGTTTTTT. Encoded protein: CASSFTGLAGGWTGELFF.

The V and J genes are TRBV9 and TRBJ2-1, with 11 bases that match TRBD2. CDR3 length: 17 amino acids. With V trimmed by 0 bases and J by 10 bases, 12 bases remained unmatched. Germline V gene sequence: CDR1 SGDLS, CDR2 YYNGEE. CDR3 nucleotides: TGTGCCAGCAGCGTAGCCGTGGGGACTAGCGGTACTCAGGAGCAGTTCTTC. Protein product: CASSVAVGTSGTQEQFF.

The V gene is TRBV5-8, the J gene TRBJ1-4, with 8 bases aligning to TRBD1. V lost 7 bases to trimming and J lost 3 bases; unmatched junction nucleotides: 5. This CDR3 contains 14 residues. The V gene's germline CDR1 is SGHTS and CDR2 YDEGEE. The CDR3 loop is CASLPTGANEKLFF. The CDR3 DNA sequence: TGTGCCAGCCTACCGACAGGGGCTAATGAAAAACTGTTTTTT.

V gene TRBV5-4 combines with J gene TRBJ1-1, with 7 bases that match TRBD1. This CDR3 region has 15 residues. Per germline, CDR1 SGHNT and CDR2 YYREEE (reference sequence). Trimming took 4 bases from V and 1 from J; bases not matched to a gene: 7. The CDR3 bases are TGTGCCAGCAGCCACCCGGGACAGCCGAACACTGAAGCTTTCTTT. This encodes CASSHPGQPNTEAFF.

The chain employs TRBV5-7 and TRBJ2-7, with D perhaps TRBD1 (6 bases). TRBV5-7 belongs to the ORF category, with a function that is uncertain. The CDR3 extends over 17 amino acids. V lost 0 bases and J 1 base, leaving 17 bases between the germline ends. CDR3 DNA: TGTGCCAGCAGCTTGGATCCCCCGGGACAAGATTCCTACGAGCAGTACTTC. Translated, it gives CASSLDPPGQDSYEQYF.